Listed below are T cell receptor beta chains from one sample, sequenced in a study of radiation and T cells in renal cell carcinoma. TCRdb's table, derived via immunoSEQ multiplex PCR, lists solely in-frame clones and lacks some. Of about 130,000 clones in the sample, roughly four fifths were seen once. This sample comprised blood, obtained from a patient whose treatment included radiotherapy and nephrectomy. Receptor source: a woman aged 55 to 70 with renal cell carcinoma. Each CDR3 is given without its conserved first and last residue. D genes are given only for firm matches.

CDR3aa | j_gene | v_gene | d_gene
ASSATDTSTDTQY | TRBJ2-3 | TRBV9 | .
ASSYSGQGNEKLF | TRBJ1-4 | TRBV6-6 | TRBD1
ASSRDSKETQY | TRBJ2-5 | TRBV6-1 | TRBD1
ASSFRENSYEQY | TRBJ2-7 | TRBV5-6 | .
ASSSPGGSYYGYT | TRBJ1-2 | TRBV7-2 | .
ASSQDPGQILSSGNTIY | TRBJ1-3 | TRBV4-1 | .
AIRSGTGGNSPLH | TRBJ1-6 | TRBV10-3 | TRBD1
ASSPHLTSGADTQY | TRBJ2-3 | TRBV4-1 | TRBD2
ASSLGRGLAYEQY | TRBJ2-7 | TRBV7-9 | .
ASSLNQGARTGELF | TRBJ2-2 | TRBV28 | TRBD1
AISETGLYNEQF | TRBJ2-1 | TRBV10-3 | .
ASSHKVPTTGGGTEAF | TRBJ1-1 | TRBV23-1 | TRBD1
ASSIQGTVYEQY | . | TRBV6-6 | TRBD1
ASGPDATNEKLF | TRBJ1-4 | TRBV5-8 | .
ASRGGQRSTGELF | TRBJ2-2 | TRBV28 | TRBD1
ASSTPWGDTQY | TRBJ2-3 | TRBV19 | .
ASSEIASSSYNEQF | TRBJ2-1 | TRBV25-1 | .
ASSHEYQETQY | TRBJ2-5 | TRBV19 | .
ASSSGGNEQY | TRBJ2-7 | TRBV19 | TRBD2
ASNILGAKNYGYT | TRBJ1-2 | TRBV19 | .
ATSKEGTYEQY | TRBJ2-7 | TRBV15 | .
ASSQDRGTTNEKLF | TRBJ1-4 | TRBV14 | .
ASSLGNEQF | TRBJ2-1 | TRBV27 | .
AWSVGVETQY | TRBJ2-5 | TRBV30 | .
ASSRTGGFYEQY | TRBJ2-7 | TRBV6-1 | TRBD1
ASSLGETQY | TRBJ2-5 | TRBV11-2 | .
ASSVRDRSSYNEQF | TRBJ2-1 | TRBV7-9 | TRBD1
ASSPAGGEDYGYT | TRBJ1-2 | TRBV27 | .
ASSPLDGLTDTQY | TRBJ2-3 | TRBV11-1 | .
ASSPGQRNTEAF | TRBJ1-1 | TRBV4-2 | .
ATSSELVYGYT | TRBJ1-2 | TRBV15 | .
ASSAPGQSYEQY | TRBJ2-7 | TRBV6-5 | TRBD1
ASSHIVSTENEQF | TRBJ2-1 | TRBV6-5 | .
ASSGSGTGEKLF | TRBJ1-4 | TRBV9 | TRBD1
ASSVRRQGDTGELF | TRBJ2-2 | TRBV9 | TRBD1
ASSSTNMGYEQY | TRBJ2-7 | TRBV6-1 | .
ASSLIYRGRTEAF | TRBJ1-1 | TRBV28 | TRBD1
ASSQPDLPNEQY | TRBJ2-7 | TRBV14 | .
ASSLAGQGARYTEAF | TRBJ1-1 | TRBV5-4 | TRBD1
ASSFWGLSSYNEQF | TRBJ2-1 | TRBV5-1 | .
ASSHLRDRFYGYT | TRBJ1-2 | TRBV7-9 | TRBD1
ASSQEGGVGYGYT | TRBJ1-2 | TRBV4-1 | .
ASSQGRGYGYT | TRBJ1-2 | TRBV4-1 | .
ASSGTSDNYEQY | TRBJ2-7 | TRBV28 | TRBD2
ASSDPTSGGTPYNEQF | TRBJ2-1 | TRBV25-1 | TRBD2
ASSSSGSYNSPLH | TRBJ1-6 | TRBV6-6 | .
ASSQGVIGNEQF | TRBJ2-1 | TRBV4-1 | .
ASSQATLGQFVTEAF | TRBJ1-1 | TRBV4-1 | .
ASSQNRDTTYEQY | TRBJ2-7 | TRBV6-6 | .
ASSPSGGSYEQY | TRBJ2-7 | TRBV6-6 | .